This T cell receptor (beta chain) was sequenced for a study of cytomegalovirus exposure and HLA in healthy donors. Both 60 Vbeta primers and 13 Jbeta primers went into the PCR. The method was immunoSEQ multiplex PCR; TCRdb's version includes in-frame clones alone and lacks a portion of them. The data show about 140,000 clones, around 80% seen once. The sample comprised PBMCs. The receptor's source is a man aged 25 to 40 in good health and CMV-seronegative.

The CDR3 is CASSSTPLTVNTEAFF. The CDR3, as DNA: TGTGCCAGCAGCTCCACCCCCTTGACAGTGAACACTGAAGCTTTCTTT. The rearrangement uses TRBV13 and TRBJ1-1, with TRBD1 as a possible D gene (5 bases). The CDR3 length is 16 residues. Germline values: CDR1 PRHDT, CDR2 FYEKMQ (reference sequence). V lost 4 bases and J 0 bases, leaving 15 bases between the germline ends.